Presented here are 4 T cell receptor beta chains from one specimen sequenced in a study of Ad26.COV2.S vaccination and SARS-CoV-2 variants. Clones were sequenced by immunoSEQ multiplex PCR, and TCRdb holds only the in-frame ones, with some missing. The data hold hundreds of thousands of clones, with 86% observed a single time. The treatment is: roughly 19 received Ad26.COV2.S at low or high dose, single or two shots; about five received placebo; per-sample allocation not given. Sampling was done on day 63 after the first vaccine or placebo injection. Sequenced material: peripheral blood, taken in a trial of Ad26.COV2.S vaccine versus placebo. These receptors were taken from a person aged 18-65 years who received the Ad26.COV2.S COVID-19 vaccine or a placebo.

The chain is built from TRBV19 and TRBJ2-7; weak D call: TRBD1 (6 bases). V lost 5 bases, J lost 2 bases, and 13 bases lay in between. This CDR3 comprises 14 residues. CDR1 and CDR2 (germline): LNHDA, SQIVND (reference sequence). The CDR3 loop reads CASSVSGTTYEQYF. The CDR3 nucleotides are TGTGCCAGTAGTGTTTCCGGGACAACCTACGAGCAGTACTTC.

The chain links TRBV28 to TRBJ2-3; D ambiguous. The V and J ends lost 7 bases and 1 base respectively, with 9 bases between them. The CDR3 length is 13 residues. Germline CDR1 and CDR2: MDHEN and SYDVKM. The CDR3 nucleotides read TGTGCCAGCACCTCTCAAGGCACAGATACGCAGTATTTT. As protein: CASTSQGTDTQYF.

CDR3 coding DNA: TGTGCCACCACGCGTGACGGCGCTGAAGCTTTCTTT. This codes for CATTRDGAEAFF. The chain couples TRBV28 to TRBJ1-1, with D uncertain. The length of the CDR3 is 12 residues. V was shortened by 10 bases and J by 6 bases, with 15 bases between the two germline ends. From germline, CDR1 is MDHEN and CDR2 SYDVKM. The full variable domain, completed using reference TRBV28 and TRBJ1-1, is DVKVTQSSRYLVKRTGEKVFLECVQDMDHENMFWYRQDPGLGLRLIYFSYDVKMKEKGDIPEGYSVSREKKERFSLILESASTNQTSMYLCATTRDGAEAFFGQGTRLTVV.

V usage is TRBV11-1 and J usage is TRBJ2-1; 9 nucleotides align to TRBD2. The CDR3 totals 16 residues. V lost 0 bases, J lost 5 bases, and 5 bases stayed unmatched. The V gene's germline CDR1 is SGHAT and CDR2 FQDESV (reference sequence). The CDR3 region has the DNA TGTGCCAGCAGCTTAGCGCCTAGCGGGATAAACAATGAGCAGTTCTTC. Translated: CASSLAPSGINNEQFF.